The present entry profiles one TCR beta chain with its context. In the authors' workflow: Amplified reference gene primers provided the basis for estimating nucleated cell counts. Assay: immunoSEQ multiplex PCR; the TCRdb copy retains only in-frame clones and omits some. For V, J and clone size, that table is used; D and trimming come from the DNA. The sample has roughly 240,000 clones, 70% to 90% seen once; the top ten hold less than 6.5%. Germline CDR1 reads DFQATT; CDR2 reads SNEGSKA (reference sequence). The CDR3 has 11 amino acids. The V end was cut by 7 bases, the J end by 5 bases, with 11 bases between. The source of the sample is a study of blood T cell repertoires in COVID-19. The wider study: Acute and convalescent COVID-19 specimens originated in the United States, Italy and Spain.

The sample consisted of peripheral blood. The genes are TRBV20-1 and TRBJ2-5; perhaps TRBD1 as D (5 bases). The sequence derives from a man aged 45-60 years with COVID-19, enrolled during active disease. The CDR3 DNA follows: TGCAGTGGGGGCCCTGTGGAGACCCAGTACTTC. Translated: CSGGPVETQYF.